The entry below describes one TCR beta chain. This sample was taken from a study of regulatory T cells in long-lasting Graves disease. The time point here: persistent/refractory GD, antithyroid drugs over 5 years with positive TRAb. The authors made the TCR library using RNA they extracted from PBMCs. Germline trimming cut 6 bases from V and 6 bases from J; bases unmatched to any gene: 10. The germline CDR1 and CDR2 sequences are MNHNS and SASEGT. There are 15 residues in the CDR3. Arm-PCR of CDR3 regions and iRepertoire HTBI primers were used to build TCR beta libraries. Each CDR3 protein gets one entry after TCRdb re-called the multiplex PCR reads with MiXCR. The sample shows 400,000 to 600,000 distinct CDR3 sequences, 20% to 25% of them seen only once.

The specimen was peripheral blood mononuclear cells (PBMCs), collected when the disease was refractory, from a patient treated with antithyroid drugs. The receptor was derived from a female donor with Graves disease. The chain is built from TRBV6-1 and TRBJ1-5; 8 positions match TRBD1. The CDR3 protein is CASSPDRGGFQPQHF. The CDR3 bases are TGTGCCAGCAGCCCCGACAGGGGAGGGTTTCAGCCCCAGCATTTT.